This is a list of T cell receptor beta chains from one sample in a study of graft-versus-host responses after intestinal transplantation. Using immunoSEQ multiplex PCR, the repertoire was profiled, and TCRdb retains in-frame clones only, with some absent. Counted here are roughly 19,000 clones, roughly three quarters occurring once; the ten biggest clones make up over 8%. This material consisted of ileum tissue, taken approximately 3 weeks after intestinal transplant. The receptors shown here come from a human patient who received an intestinal transplant, so some T cells may come from the graft donor. The CDR3 runs from the conserved cysteine through the conserved F or W. The D gene is left open where the match is weak. Size tells how often a clone was seen (once, few, many) or the class of an expanded clone, and some rows leave it out.

clone size: NA; D gene: TRBD1; J gene: TRBJ1-6; V gene: TRBV5-1; CDR3 DNA: TGCGCCAGCCGACAGGGGTTTGATTCACCCCTCCACTTT; CDR3 protein: CASRQGFDSPLHF
clone size: few; D gene: TRBD1; J gene: TRBJ1-2; V gene: TRBV6-1; CDR3 DNA: TGTGCCAGCACTAACACCGGGACAGGGGGCTGGGGCTACACCTTC; CDR3 protein: CASTNTGTGGWGYTF
clone size: NA; D gene: NA; J gene: TRBJ2-3; V gene: TRBV27; CDR3 DNA: TGTGCCAGCAGTTCTCGACTAGATACGCAGTATTTT; CDR3 protein: CASSSRLDTQYF
clone size: NA; D gene: TRBD2; J gene: TRBJ2-5; V gene: TRBV6-1; CDR3 DNA: TGTGCCAGCAGTGAACACAGCGGGGGAAACCCAAAAGAGACCCAGTACTTC; CDR3 protein: CASSEHSGGNPKETQYF
clone size: NA; D gene: TRBD2; J gene: TRBJ2-2; V gene: TRBV28; CDR3 DNA: TGTGCCAGCAGCCTACTAGCGGGAAACACCGGGGAGCTGTTTTTT; CDR3 protein: CASSLLAGNTGELFF
clone size: NA; D gene: NA; J gene: TRBJ1-1; V gene: TRBV30; CDR3 DNA: TGTGCCTGGAGTGTAATGGCAGGCCTGAACACTGAAGCTTTCTTT; CDR3 protein: CAWSVMAGLNTEAFF
clone size: NA; D gene: NA; J gene: TRBJ1-6; V gene: TRBV28; CDR3 DNA: TGTGCCAGCAGCTTGCGCCAAGATTGGTCACCCCTCCACTTT; CDR3 protein: CASSLRQDWSPLHF
clone size: NA; D gene: NA; J gene: TRBJ1-2; V gene: TRBV4-1; CDR3 DNA: TGCGCCAGCAGTCAACGTAGGGGGGGGCGCAACTATGGCTACACCTTC; CDR3 protein: CASSQRRGGRNYGYTF
clone size: NA; D gene: NA; J gene: TRBJ2-1; V gene: TRBV9; CDR3 DNA: TGTGCCAGCAGCGTCAGCGGCGTCTCCTACAATGAGCAGTTCTTC; CDR3 protein: CASSVSGVSYNEQFF
clone size: NA; D gene: NA; J gene: TRBJ2-7; V gene: TRBV28; CDR3 DNA: TGTGCCAGCAGGGACGCGGGACCAAGCTACGAGCAGTACTTC; CDR3 protein: CASRDAGPSYEQYF
clone size: few; D gene: NA; J gene: TRBJ2-1; V gene: TRBV27; CDR3 DNA: TGTGCCAGCAGTTTTGGCAGGGACAATGAGCAGTTCTTC; CDR3 protein: CASSFGRDNEQFF
clone size: NA; D gene: NA; J gene: TRBJ2-1; V gene: TRBV27; CDR3 DNA: TGTGCCAGCAGCTGGGGGCTCCTCAATGAGCAGTTCTTC; CDR3 protein: CASSWGLLNEQFF
clone size: NA; D gene: NA; J gene: TRBJ1-1; V gene: TRBV29-1; CDR3 DNA: TGCAGCGTTGGGCGGGGGAACACTGAAGCTTTCTTT; CDR3 protein: CSVGRGNTEAFF
clone size: NA; D gene: NA; J gene: TRBJ1-2; V gene: TRBV28; CDR3 DNA: TGTGCCAGCAGTTTGGTTATCGGGGAAAACTATGGCTACACCTTC; CDR3 protein: CASSLVIGENYGYTF
clone size: once; D gene: TRBD1; J gene: TRBJ2-7; V gene: TRBV6-5; CDR3 DNA: TGTGCCAGCAGTTTATCTCCGGGACAGGGTGGCGAGCAGTACTTC; CDR3 protein: CASSLSPGQGGEQYF
clone size: NA; D gene: TRBD2; J gene: TRBJ2-1; V gene: TRBV4-1; CDR3 DNA: TGCGCCAGCAGCCAAGAGGGACTAGCGGGAGGCTATGAGCAGTTCTTC; CDR3 protein: CASSQEGLAGGYEQFF
clone size: once; D gene: TRBD1; J gene: TRBJ1-1; V gene: TRBV29-1; CDR3 DNA: TGCAGCACCAACTTGCAGACAGGGAGAGGTGAAGCTTTCTTT; CDR3 protein: CSTNLQTGRGEAFF
clone size: NA; D gene: NA; J gene: TRBJ2-1; V gene: TRBV15; CDR3 DNA: TGTGCCACCAGCAGAGTTTTAGGACAAATATCCTACAATGAGCAGTTCTTC; CDR3 protein: CATSRVLGQISYNEQFF
clone size: few; D gene: NA; J gene: TRBJ2-7; V gene: TRBV5-1; CDR3 DNA: TGCGCCAGCAGGGACACCATAGACTACGAGCAGTACTTC; CDR3 protein: CASRDTIDYEQYF
clone size: NA; D gene: NA; J gene: TRBJ1-1; V gene: TRBV9; CDR3 DNA: TGTGCCAGCAGCCCGGGACACGACACTGAAGCTTTCTTT; CDR3 protein: CASSPGHDTEAFF
clone size: medium-sized; D gene: NA; J gene: TRBJ2-1; V gene: TRBV4-3; CDR3 DNA: TGCGCCAGCAGCCAAGTCCAAGCGCGGGTTGAGCAGTTCTTC; CDR3 protein: CASSQVQARVEQFF
clone size: NA; D gene: TRBD2; J gene: TRBJ2-1; V gene: TRBV4-1; CDR3 DNA: TGCGCCAGCAGCCGACGCCCGGGACTAGCGGATAAGAGGGATTACAATGAGCAGTTCTTC; CDR3 protein: CASSRRPGLADKRDYNEQFF
clone size: few; D gene: NA; J gene: TRBJ2-3; V gene: TRBV7-6; CDR3 DNA: TGTGCCAGCAGCTTATCCGGCAGGGCCGAGACAGATACGCAGTATTTT; CDR3 protein: CASSLSGRAETDTQYF
clone size: NA; D gene: NA; J gene: TRBJ1-1; V gene: TRBV7-9; CDR3 DNA: TGTGCCAGCACCCCCCTTGTATACACTGAAGCTTTCTTT; CDR3 protein: CASTPLVYTEAFF
clone size: NA; D gene: TRBD1; J gene: TRBJ2-1; V gene: TRBV6-5; CDR3 DNA: TGTGCCAGCAGTTTCAGGACAGGGAGGAATGAGCAGTTCTTC; CDR3 protein: CASSFRTGRNEQFF
clone size: NA; D gene: NA; J gene: TRBJ2-7; V gene: TRBV6-1; CDR3 DNA: TGTGCCAGCACTAGAGAATACGGCGAGCAGTACTTC; CDR3 protein: CASTREYGEQYF
clone size: NA; D gene: NA; J gene: TRBJ2-7; V gene: TRBV19; CDR3 DNA: TGTGCCAGTAGTATTGGTGTCAGGGTCTACGAGCAGTACTTC; CDR3 protein: CASSIGVRVYEQYF
clone size: NA; D gene: NA; J gene: TRBJ1-1; V gene: TRBV27; CDR3 DNA: TGTGCCAGCAGTTTCTTTATCCACACTGAAGCTTTCTTT; CDR3 protein: CASSFFIHTEAFF
clone size: NA; D gene: NA; J gene: TRBJ2-5; V gene: TRBV5-1; CDR3 DNA: TGCGCCAGCAGCCTCCAAGAGACCCAGTACTTC; CDR3 protein: CASSLQETQYF
clone size: NA; D gene: TRBD1; J gene: TRBJ1-5; V gene: TRBV29-1; CDR3 DNA: TGCAGCGTTTGGACAGGGGGCGATCAGCCCCAGCATTTT; CDR3 protein: CSVWTGGDQPQHF
clone size: NA; D gene: TRBD1; J gene: TRBJ1-2; V gene: TRBV2; CDR3 DNA: TGTGCCAGCAGTGAGACAGGGAGGAACGGCTACACCTTC; CDR3 protein: CASSETGRNGYTF
clone size: few; D gene: TRBD1; J gene: TRBJ1-5; V gene: TRBV2; CDR3 DNA: TGTGCCAGCAGCTGGACAGGTTATAGCAATCAGCCCCAGCATTTT; CDR3 protein: CASSWTGYSNQPQHF
clone size: NA; D gene: NA; J gene: TRBJ2-7; V gene: TRBV4-1; CDR3 DNA: TGCGCCAGCAGCCAAGATCGACAGTACCACTTCTACGAGCAGTACTTC; CDR3 protein: CASSQDRQYHFYEQYF
clone size: once; D gene: TRBD1; J gene: TRBJ2-1; V gene: TRBV2; CDR3 DNA: TGTGCCAGCCCGGAAGCCCCCGGGACAGTCAATAAGCAGTTCTTC; CDR3 protein: CASPEAPGTVNKQFF
clone size: NA; D gene: TRBD1; J gene: TRBJ1-2; V gene: TRBV15; CDR3 DNA: TGTGCCACCAGCAGAGTGTGGCAGGGGGCTTCGAGCTATGGCTACACCTTC; CDR3 protein: CATSRVWQGASSYGYTF
clone size: NA; D gene: TRBD1; J gene: TRBJ1-1; V gene: TRBV28; CDR3 DNA: TGTGCCAGCAGTTTATGTTCCCTGGACAGGGGGTCTAGGAACACTGAAGCTTTCTTT; CDR3 protein: CASSLCSLDRGSRNTEAFF
clone size: once; D gene: TRBD2; J gene: TRBJ2-7; V gene: TRBV5-1; CDR3 DNA: TGCGCCAGCAGCCCTAGCGGGAGGGCCGGATCCTACGAGCAGTACTTC; CDR3 protein: CASSPSGRAGSYEQYF
clone size: NA; D gene: NA; J gene: TRBJ1-5; V gene: TRBV28; CDR3 DNA: TGTGCCAGCAGTTTTCGGGGGGCTGAGCCCCAGCATTTT; CDR3 protein: CASSFRGAEPQHF
clone size: NA; D gene: TRBD1; J gene: TRBJ2-7; V gene: TRBV10-2; CDR3 DNA: TGCGCCAGCAGTGAGTTTGGGACAGCCTACGAGCAGTACTTC; CDR3 protein: CASSEFGTAYEQYF
clone size: few; D gene: NA; J gene: TRBJ2-4; V gene: TRBV5-5; CDR3 DNA: TGTGCCAGCAGCTTGGGACTAGCCAAAAACATTCAGTACTTC; CDR3 protein: CASSLGLAKNIQYF
clone size: NA; D gene: NA; J gene: TRBJ1-2; V gene: TRBV7-8; CDR3 DNA: TGTGCCAGCAGCTTAGTGGGCAGCGGGTATGGCTACACCTTC; CDR3 protein: CASSLVGSGYGYTF
clone size: NA; D gene: NA; J gene: TRBJ1-6; V gene: TRBV7-2; CDR3 DNA: TGTGCCAGCAGCTTAGTCATCCGGGTCTATAATTCACCCCTCCACTTT; CDR3 protein: CASSLVIRVYNSPLHF
clone size: once; D gene: TRBD1; J gene: TRBJ2-7; V gene: TRBV4-1; CDR3 DNA: TGCGCCAGCAGCCGGAAGACCGGGACAGGCCCCTACGAGCAGTACTTC; CDR3 protein: CASSRKTGTGPYEQYF
clone size: NA; D gene: TRBD2; J gene: TRBJ2-3; V gene: TRBV11-2; CDR3 DNA: TGTGCCAGCAGCTTAGAGCCGGGGGGGCGGGGCACAGATACGCAGTATTTT; CDR3 protein: CASSLEPGGRGTDTQYF
clone size: NA; D gene: NA; J gene: TRBJ2-7; V gene: TRBV7-9; CDR3 DNA: TGTGCCAGCAGGCCTCCTAGCGAGTATACCTACGAGCAGTACTTC; CDR3 protein: CASRPPSEYTYEQYF
clone size: NA; D gene: TRBD1; J gene: TRBJ1-1; V gene: TRBV19; CDR3 DNA: TGTGCCAGTAGTTTTGACAGGGGTGCTGAAGCTTTCTTT; CDR3 protein: CASSFDRGAEAFF
clone size: NA; D gene: NA; J gene: TRBJ1-2; V gene: TRBV2; CDR3 DNA: TGTGCCAGCAGCCCAGGGGAGTATGGCTATGGCTACACCTTC; CDR3 protein: CASSPGEYGYGYTF
clone size: few; D gene: NA; J gene: TRBJ1-1; V gene: TRBV10-3; CDR3 DNA: TGTGCCTCCAGTCGGGGGGTAATGGACACTGAAGCTTTCTTT; CDR3 protein: CASSRGVMDTEAFF
clone size: NA; D gene: NA; J gene: TRBJ1-4; V gene: TRBV7-8; CDR3 DNA: TGTGCCAGCAGCGCTGGCTTCTTAAATGAAAAACTGTTTTTT; CDR3 protein: CASSAGFLNEKLFF
clone size: NA; D gene: TRBD1; J gene: TRBJ1-5; V gene: TRBV19; CDR3 DNA: TGTGCCAGTAGTATTGTAGGGGGCGGAAAGCAGCCCCAGCATTTT; CDR3 protein: CASSIVGGGKQPQHF
clone size: once; D gene: NA; J gene: TRBJ1-2; V gene: TRBV6-5; CDR3 DNA: TGTGCCAGCAGTCTCACAGCCCTCTATGGCTACACCTTC; CDR3 protein: CASSLTALYGYTF
clone size: NA; D gene: NA; J gene: TRBJ1-2; V gene: TRBV30; CDR3 DNA: TGTGCCTGGAGTGCTTACTATGGCTACACCTTC; CDR3 protein: CAWSAYYGYTF